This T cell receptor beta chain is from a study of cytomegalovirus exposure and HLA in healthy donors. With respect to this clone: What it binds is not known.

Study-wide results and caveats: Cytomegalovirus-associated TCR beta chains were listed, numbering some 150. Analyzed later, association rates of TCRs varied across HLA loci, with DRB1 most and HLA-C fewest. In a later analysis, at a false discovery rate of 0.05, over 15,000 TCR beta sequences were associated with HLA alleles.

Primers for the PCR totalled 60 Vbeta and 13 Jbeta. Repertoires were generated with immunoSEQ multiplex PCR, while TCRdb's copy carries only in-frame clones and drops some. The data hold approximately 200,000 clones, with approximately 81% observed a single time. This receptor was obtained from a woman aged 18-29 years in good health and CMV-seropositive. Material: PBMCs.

The CDR3 DNA sequence: TGTGCCAGTAGTATAGTAGCAACTAATGAAAAACTGTTTTTT. Amino acids: CASSIVATNEKLFF. The genes are TRBV19 and TRBJ1-4; D is ambiguous. Between the trimmed V and J ends, which lost 1 base and 0 bases, there was a span of 3 bases. The V gene's germline CDR1 is LNHDA and CDR2 SQIVND (reference sequence). The CDR3 loop spans 14 amino acids.